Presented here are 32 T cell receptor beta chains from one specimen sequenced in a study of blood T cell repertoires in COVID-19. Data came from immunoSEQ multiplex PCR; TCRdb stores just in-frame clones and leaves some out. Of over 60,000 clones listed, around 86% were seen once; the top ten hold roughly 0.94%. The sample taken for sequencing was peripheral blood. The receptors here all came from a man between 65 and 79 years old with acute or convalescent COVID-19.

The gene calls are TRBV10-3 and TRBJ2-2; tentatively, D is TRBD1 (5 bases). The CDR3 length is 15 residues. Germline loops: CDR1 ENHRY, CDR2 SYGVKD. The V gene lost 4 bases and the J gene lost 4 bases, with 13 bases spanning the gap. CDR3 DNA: TGTGCCATCAGTGCGAAGACAGTGGCCACCGGGGAGCTGTTTTTT. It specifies CAISAKTVATGELFF.

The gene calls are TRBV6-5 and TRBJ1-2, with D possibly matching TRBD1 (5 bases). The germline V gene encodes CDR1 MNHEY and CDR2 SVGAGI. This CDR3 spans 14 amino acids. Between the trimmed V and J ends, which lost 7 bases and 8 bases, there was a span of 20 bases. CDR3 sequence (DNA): TGTGCCAGCATAACCGGGGGGGATGGGGGGGGCTACACCTTC. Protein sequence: CASITGGDGGGYTF.

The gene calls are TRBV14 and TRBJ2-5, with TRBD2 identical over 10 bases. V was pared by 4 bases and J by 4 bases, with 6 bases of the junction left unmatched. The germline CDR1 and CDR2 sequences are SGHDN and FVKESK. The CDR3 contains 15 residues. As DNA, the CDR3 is TGTGCCAGCAGCCCCCCTAGCGGGAGTAGAGAGACCCAGTACTTC. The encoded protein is CASSPPSGSRETQYF.

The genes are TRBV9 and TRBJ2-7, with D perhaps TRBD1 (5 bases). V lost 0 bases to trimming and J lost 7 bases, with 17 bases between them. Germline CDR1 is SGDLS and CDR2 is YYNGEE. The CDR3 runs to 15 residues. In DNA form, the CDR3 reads TGTGCCAGCAGCGTAGATGGTAGCTTTGGGGCAGAGCAGTACTTC. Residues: CASSVDGSFGAEQYF.

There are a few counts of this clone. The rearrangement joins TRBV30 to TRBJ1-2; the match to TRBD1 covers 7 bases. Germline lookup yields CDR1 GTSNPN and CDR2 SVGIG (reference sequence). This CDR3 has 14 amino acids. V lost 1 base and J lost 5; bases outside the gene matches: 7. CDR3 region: CAWSETGSVYGYTF. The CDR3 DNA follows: TGTGCCTGGAGTGAGACAGGGTCGGTTTATGGCTACACCTTC.

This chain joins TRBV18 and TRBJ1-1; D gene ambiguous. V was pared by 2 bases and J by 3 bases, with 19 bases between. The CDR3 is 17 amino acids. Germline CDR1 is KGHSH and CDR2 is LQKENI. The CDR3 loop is CASSPTTLRSSYTEAFF. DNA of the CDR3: TGTGCCAGCTCACCAACAACCCTACGGAGCTCATACACTGAAGCTTTCTTT.

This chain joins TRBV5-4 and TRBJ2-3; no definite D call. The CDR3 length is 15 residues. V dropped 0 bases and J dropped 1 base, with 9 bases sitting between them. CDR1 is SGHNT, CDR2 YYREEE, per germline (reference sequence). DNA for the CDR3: TGTGCCAGCAGCTTGGAGAGGAGCCGCACAGATACGCAGTATTTT. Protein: CASSLERSRTDTQYF.

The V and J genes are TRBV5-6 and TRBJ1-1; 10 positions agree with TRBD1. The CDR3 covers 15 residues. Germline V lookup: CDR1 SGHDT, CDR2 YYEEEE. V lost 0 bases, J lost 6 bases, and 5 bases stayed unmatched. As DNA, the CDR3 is TGTGCCAGCAGCTTGGGGTGGGACAGGGGCGCTGAAGCTTTCTTT. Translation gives CASSLGWDRGAEAFF.

The CDR3: CASSDPGMNTEAFF. The CDR3 bases are TGTGCCAGCAGTGATCCGGGGATGAACACTGAAGCTTTCTTT. The chain employs TRBV6-1 and TRBJ1-1; no clear D gene. The germline V and J ends were trimmed by 3 bases and 0 bases, with 8 bases remaining between them. Germline V lookup: CDR1 MNHNS, CDR2 SASEGT. This CDR3 comprises 14 residues.

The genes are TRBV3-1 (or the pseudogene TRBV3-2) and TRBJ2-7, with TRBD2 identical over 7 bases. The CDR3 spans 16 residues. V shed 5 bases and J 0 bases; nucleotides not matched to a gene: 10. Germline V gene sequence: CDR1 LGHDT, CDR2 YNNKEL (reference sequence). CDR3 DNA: TGTGCCAGCAGCGAAAGCGGGGCTCCCCGCTCCTACGAGCAGTACTTC. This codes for CASSESGAPRSYEQYF.

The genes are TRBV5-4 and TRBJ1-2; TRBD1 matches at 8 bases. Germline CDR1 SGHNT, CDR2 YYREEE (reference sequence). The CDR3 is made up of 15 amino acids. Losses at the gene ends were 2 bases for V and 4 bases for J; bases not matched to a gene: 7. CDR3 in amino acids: CASSFQGALLYGYTF. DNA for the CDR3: TGTGCCAGCAGCTTCCAGGGGGCTTTACTCTATGGCTACACCTTC.

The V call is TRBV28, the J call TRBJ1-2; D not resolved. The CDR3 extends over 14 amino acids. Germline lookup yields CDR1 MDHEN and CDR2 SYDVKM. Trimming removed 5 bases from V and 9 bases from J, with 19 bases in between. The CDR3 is CASSRQVTNLSYTF. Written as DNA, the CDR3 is TGTGCCAGCAGTCGGCAGGTGACAAACTTGAGCTACACCTTC.

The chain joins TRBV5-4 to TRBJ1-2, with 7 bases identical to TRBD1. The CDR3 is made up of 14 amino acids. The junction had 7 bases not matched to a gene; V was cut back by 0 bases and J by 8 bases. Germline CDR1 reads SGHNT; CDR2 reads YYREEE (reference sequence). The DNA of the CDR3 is TGTGCCAGCAGCTTGGAACAGGGGAACTGGGGCTACACCTTC. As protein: CASSLEQGNWGYTF.

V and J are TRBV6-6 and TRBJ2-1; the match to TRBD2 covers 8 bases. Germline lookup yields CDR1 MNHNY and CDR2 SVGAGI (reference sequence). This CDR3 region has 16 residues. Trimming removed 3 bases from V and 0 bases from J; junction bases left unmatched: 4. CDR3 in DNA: TGTGCCAGCAGTTATGCCGGGGGGGCCTCCTACAATGAGCAGTTCTTC. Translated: CASSYAGGASYNEQFF.

CDR3 DNA: TGTGCCAGCAGCCACGCCACCCTCCAGGGGGCTGAAGCTTTCTTT. Amino acids: CASSHATLQGAEAFF. The rearrangement uses TRBV7-9 and TRBJ1-1; 7 bases match TRBD1. This CDR3 spans 15 amino acids. Per the germline V gene, CDR1 is SEHNR and CDR2 is FQNEAQ (reference sequence). Unmatched junction bases numbered 12, after V lost 5 bases and J lost 6 bases.

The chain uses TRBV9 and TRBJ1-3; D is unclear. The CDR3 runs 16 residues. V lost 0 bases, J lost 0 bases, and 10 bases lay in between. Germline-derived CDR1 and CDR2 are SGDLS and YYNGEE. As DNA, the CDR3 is TGTGCCAGCAGCGTAGCGTGGGCTATCTCTGGAAACACCATATATTTT. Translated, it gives CASSVAWAISGNTIYF. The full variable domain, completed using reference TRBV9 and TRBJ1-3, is DSGVTQTPKHLITATGQRVTLRCSPRSGDLSVYWYQQSLDQGLQFLIQYYNGEERAKGNILERFSAQQFPDLHSELNLSSLELGDSALYFCASSVAWAISGNTIYFGEGSWLTVV.

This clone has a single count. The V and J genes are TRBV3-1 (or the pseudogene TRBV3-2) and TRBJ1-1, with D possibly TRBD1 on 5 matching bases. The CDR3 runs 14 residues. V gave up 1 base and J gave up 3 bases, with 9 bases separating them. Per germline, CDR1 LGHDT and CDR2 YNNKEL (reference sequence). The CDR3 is CASSQVRGYTEAFF. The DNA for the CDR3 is TGTGCCAGCAGCCAAGTCCGGGGGTACACTGAAGCTTTCTTT.

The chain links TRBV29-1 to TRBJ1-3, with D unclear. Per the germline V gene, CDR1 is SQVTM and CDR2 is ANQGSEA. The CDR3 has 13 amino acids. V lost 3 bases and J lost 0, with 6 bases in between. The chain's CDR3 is CSVDLGSGNTIYF. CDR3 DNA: TGCAGCGTTGACCTAGGCTCTGGAAACACCATATATTTT.

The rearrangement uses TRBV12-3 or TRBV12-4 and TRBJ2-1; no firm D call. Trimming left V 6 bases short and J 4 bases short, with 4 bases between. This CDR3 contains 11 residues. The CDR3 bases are TGTGCCAGCAGATCGTACAATGAGCAGTTCTTC. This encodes CASRSYNEQFF.

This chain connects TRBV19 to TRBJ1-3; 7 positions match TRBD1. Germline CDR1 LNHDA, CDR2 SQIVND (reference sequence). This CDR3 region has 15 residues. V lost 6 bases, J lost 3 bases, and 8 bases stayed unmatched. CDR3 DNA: TGTGCCAGTAGCTCTGACAGGGTGATTGGAAACACCATATATTTT. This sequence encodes CASSSDRVIGNTIYF.

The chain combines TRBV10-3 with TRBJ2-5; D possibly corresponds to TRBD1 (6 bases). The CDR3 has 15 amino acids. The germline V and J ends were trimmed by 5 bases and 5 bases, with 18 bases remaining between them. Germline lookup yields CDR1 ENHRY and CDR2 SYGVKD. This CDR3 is CAISSRDTTGETQYF. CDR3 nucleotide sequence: TGTGCCATCAGTTCACGGGACACAACGGGGGAGACCCAGTACTTC.

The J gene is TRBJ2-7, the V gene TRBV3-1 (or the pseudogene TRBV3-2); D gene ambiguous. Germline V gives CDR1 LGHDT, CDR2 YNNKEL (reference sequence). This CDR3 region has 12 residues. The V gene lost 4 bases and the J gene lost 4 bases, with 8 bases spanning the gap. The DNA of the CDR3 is TGTGCCAGCAGCCCAGGCCTATACGAGCAGTACTTC. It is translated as CASSPGLYEQYF.

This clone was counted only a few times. CDR3 DNA sequence: TGTGCCATCAGTCAGGGGTATAATTCACCCCTCCACTTT. It encodes CAISQGYNSPLHF. J is TRBJ1-6 and V is TRBV10-3; D is perhaps TRBD1 (6 bases). CDR1 ENHRY and CDR2 SYGVKD come from the germline V gene. The V and J ends lost 5 bases and 4 bases respectively, with 6 bases between them. The CDR3 totals 13 residues.

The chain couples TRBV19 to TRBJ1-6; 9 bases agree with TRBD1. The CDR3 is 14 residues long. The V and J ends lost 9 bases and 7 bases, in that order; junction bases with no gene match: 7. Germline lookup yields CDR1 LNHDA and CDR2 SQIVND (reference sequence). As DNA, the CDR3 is TGTGCCAGCAACGACAGGGGGGTCAATTCACCCCTCCACTTT. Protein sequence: CASNDRGVNSPLHF.

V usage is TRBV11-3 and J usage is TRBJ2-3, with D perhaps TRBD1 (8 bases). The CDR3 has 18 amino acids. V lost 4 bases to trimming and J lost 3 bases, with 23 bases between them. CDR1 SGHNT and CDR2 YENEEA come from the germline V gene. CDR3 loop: CASSSRTGRGERTDTQYF. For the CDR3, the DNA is TGTGCCAGCAGCTCCCGGACAGGGAGGGGAGAAAGGACAGATACGCAGTATTTT.

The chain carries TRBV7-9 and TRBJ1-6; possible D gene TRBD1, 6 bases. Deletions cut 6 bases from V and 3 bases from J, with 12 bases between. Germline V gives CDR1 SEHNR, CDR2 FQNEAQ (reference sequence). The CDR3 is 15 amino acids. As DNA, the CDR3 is TGTGCCAGCAGTTTCGACAGGATCTATAATTCACCCCTCCACTTT. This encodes CASSFDRIYNSPLHF. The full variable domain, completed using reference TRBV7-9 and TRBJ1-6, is DTGVSQNPRHKITKRGQNVTFRCDPISEHNRLYWYRQTLGQGPEFLTYFQNEAQLEKSRLLSDRFSAERPKGSFSTLEIQRTEQGDSAMYLCASSFDRIYNSPLHFGNGTRLTVT.

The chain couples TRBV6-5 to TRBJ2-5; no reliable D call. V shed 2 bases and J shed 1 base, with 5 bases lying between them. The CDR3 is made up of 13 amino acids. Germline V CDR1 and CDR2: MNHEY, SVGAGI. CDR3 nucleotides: TGTGCCAGCAGTTACCTGAGCCAAGAGACCCAGTACTTC. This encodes CASSYLSQETQYF.

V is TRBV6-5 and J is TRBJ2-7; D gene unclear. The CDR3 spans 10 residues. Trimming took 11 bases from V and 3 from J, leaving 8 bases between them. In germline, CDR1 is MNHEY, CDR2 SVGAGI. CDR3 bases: TGTGCCTCCAGGTTCTACGAGCAGTACTTC. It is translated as CASRFYEQYF.

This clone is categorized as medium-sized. CDR3 bases: TGTGCCAGCAGCTTAGAAACTAGCAGGAGGTATGAGCAGTTCTTC. This sequence encodes CASSLETSRRYEQFF. The gene calls are TRBV7-6 and TRBJ2-1; D is possibly TRBD2 (6 bases). Germline CDR1 and CDR2: SGHVS and FNYEAQ. The CDR3 consists of 15 residues. Trimming pared 1 base from V and 8 bases from J, leaving 15 bases between.

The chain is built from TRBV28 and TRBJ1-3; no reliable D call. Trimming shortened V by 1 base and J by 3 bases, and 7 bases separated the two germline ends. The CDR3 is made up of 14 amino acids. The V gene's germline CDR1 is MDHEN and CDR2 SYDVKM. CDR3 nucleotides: TGTGCCAGCAGTTTATCGGGGAATGGAAACACCATATATTTT. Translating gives CASSLSGNGNTIYF.

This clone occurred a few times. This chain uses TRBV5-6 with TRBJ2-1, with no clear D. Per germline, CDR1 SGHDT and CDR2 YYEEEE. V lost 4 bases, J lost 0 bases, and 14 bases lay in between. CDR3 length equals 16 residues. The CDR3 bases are TGTGCCAGCAGCGACCCTGACCCTAGCTCCTACAATGAGCAGTTCTTC. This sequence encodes CASSDPDPSSYNEQFF.

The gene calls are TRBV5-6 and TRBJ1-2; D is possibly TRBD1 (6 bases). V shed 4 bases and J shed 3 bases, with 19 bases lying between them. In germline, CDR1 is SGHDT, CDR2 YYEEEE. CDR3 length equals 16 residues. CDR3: CASSQFNRVGYYGYTF. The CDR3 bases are TGTGCCAGCAGCCAATTTAACAGGGTAGGCTACTATGGCTACACCTTC.